Listed below are T cell receptor beta chains from one sample, sequenced in a study of shared clonotypes between healthy human individuals. Profiled with immunoSEQ multiplex PCR; TCRdb holds only in-frame clones, not every one. The sample includes 110,000 or so clones, under 70% seen only once; the top ten take under 30%. The material sequenced was memory CD8+ T cells sorted from blood. These receptors were collected from a woman in her 30s in good health. Both conserved end residues are part of each CDR3. Fields, in order: J gene, D gene, clone size, V gene, CDR3 DNA, CDR3 protein. A D gene is named only where the DNA matches it firmly. Only part of the rows carry a size: once, few, many, or a class if the clone is expanded.

TRBJ2-1,TRBD2,-,TRBV9,TGTGCCAGCAGCGTAGGCGGGGGTTCGGATGAGCAGTTCTTC,CASSVGGGSDEQFF
TRBJ2-7,TRBD2,once,TRBV11-2,TGTGCCAGCAGCACCCAATTTACTAGCGGGAGCTCCTCCTACGAGCAGTACTTC,CASSTQFTSGSSSYEQYF
TRBJ2-1,-,-,TRBV6-1,TGTGCCAGCAGTGAAGCCGGTGTCTGGATCGCCAATGAGCAGTTCTTC,CASSEAGVWIANEQFF
TRBJ2-2,TRBD2,-,TRBV11-2,TGTGCCAGCAGCCTAGCGGGAGGGATTAGGGGGGAGCTGTTTTTT,CASSLAGGIRGELFF
TRBJ2-5,TRBD2,-,TRBV5-1,TGCGCCAGCAGCCGAAAACATAGCGGGAACGGGGCGGAGACCCAGTACTTC,CASSRKHSGNGAETQYF
TRBJ2-7,-,few,TRBV2,TGTGCCAGCAGGAAAGCCCAGGACCACGAGCAGTACTTC,CASRKAQDHEQYF
TRBJ2-1,TRBD2,-,TRBV7-8,TGTGCCAGCAGCCCCCTAGCGGGAGGGAGCTCCTACAATGAGCAGTTCTTC,CASSPLAGGSSYNEQFF
TRBJ1-5,TRBD1,-,TRBV2,TGTGCCAGTTCGCGTGACAGGGAAGGGCGGGGGCATCAGCCCCAGCATTTT,CASSRDREGRGHQPQHF
TRBJ2-6,-,many,TRBV6-1,TGTGCCAGCAGTGACACGGCGGGGACTGGGGCCAACGTCCTGACTTTC,CASSDTAGTGANVLTF
TRBJ2-1,TRBD2,-,TRBV5-1,TGCGCCAGCAGGGGCGGACTAGCGGGACTCTACAATGAGCAGTTCTTC,CASRGGLAGLYNEQFF
TRBJ1-6,TRBD1,once,TRBV28,TGTGCCTCACGGACAGGCTCCTATAATTCACCCCTCCACTTT,CASRTGSYNSPLHF
TRBJ1-5,TRBD1,-,TRBV6-1,TGTGCCAGCAGTGAAGCGGGGACAGGGTCTCAGCCCCAGCATTTT,CASSEAGTGSQPQHF
TRBJ2-2,-,-,TRBV11-2,TGTGCCAGCAGCTTTAGTAAGACTCACACCGGGGAGCTGTTTTTT,CASSFSKTHTGELFF
TRBJ1-6,-,-,TRBV7-6,TGTGCCAGCAGCTCCGGGATCTCACCCCTCCACTTT,CASSSGISPLHF
TRBJ2-1,-,-,TRBV6-4,TGCCAGGGAAGGGGGTATGAGCAGTTCTTC,CQGRGYEQFF
TRBJ1-5,TRBD1,few,TRBV19,TGTGCCAGTAGCCCGGACAGGTCGAATAATCAGCCCCAGCATTTT,CASSPDRSNNQPQHF
TRBJ1-2,TRBD1,-,TRBV7-2,TGTGCCAGCAGCGCCAAACCCAGGGGGAACGGAATTGATGGCTACACCTTC,CASSAKPRGNGIDGYTF
TRBJ1-4,-,-,TRBV28,TGTGCCAGCAGTGATACAGGGTCGTCAGCTGAAAAACTGTTTTTT,CASSDTGSSAEKLFF
TRBJ2-7,-,-,TRBV5-1,TGCGCCAGCAGCTTAGGGCGGAAAGGCGAGCAGTACTTC,CASSLGRKGEQYF
TRBJ1-2,-,-,TRBV10-3,TGTGCCATCAGTGAGGCAGGGCAAACCTATGGCTACACCTTC,CAISEAGQTYGYTF
TRBJ2-7,-,-,TRBV5-1,TGCGCCAGCAGCTCAACCTTCTCCTACGAGCAGTACTTC,CASSSTFSYEQYF
TRBJ1-1,TRBD1,-,TRBV19,TGTGCCAGTCTCCGTGGGACAGGGGCCGACTGGGGTGAAGCTTTCTTT,CASLRGTGADWGEAFF
TRBJ2-3,-,-,TRBV2,TGTGCCAGCAGTGATCGGTATTACCACGTCGGGGGAGATACGCAGTATTTT,CASSDRYYHVGGDTQYF
TRBJ1-5,-,many,TRBV7-9,TGTGCCAGCAGCAACTCGGAGGGGCCGGACCAGCCCCAGCATTTT,CASSNSEGPDQPQHF
TRBJ2-1,-,-,TRBV5-4,TGTGCCAGCAGGTCGGACTCCTCCTACAATGAGCAGTTCTTC,CASRSDSSYNEQFF
TRBJ2-7,-,-,TRBV11-2,TGTGCCAGCAGTTTCACCGGGGCCCACGAGCAGTACTTC,CASSFTGAHEQYF